This TCR beta chain is from a study of cytomegalovirus exposure and HLA in healthy donors. Comments on this clone: Its antigen is unknown.

General study results and limits: Some V segments (TRBV6-2 and TRBV6-3 among them) were excluded as indistinguishable. Altogether, more than 150 TCR beta chains were recorded as cytomegalovirus-associated. A later analysis showed HLA-associated TCR beta chains outstripping equally common others in clonal expansion. TCR beta V segments were, for the most part, productive about 87% or about 30% of the time in an earlier analysis.

The ends were cut back, 1 base at V and 4 bases at J, with 17 bases in the middle. The CDR3 contains 17 residues. Germline assignment: CDR1 MGHRA and CDR2 YSYEKL. The PCR contained 60 Vbeta and 13 Jbeta primers. The table came from immunoSEQ multiplex PCR; TCRdb's copy has only in-frame clones and leaves some out. The sample holds about 140,000 clones, over 60% seen once. This chain connects TRBV4-1 to TRBJ2-1; possible D gene TRBD2, 5 bases. Sequenced input: PBMCs. The TCR sequence derives from a female donor in good health and CMV-seropositive. The CDR3 spells CASSQVRSERGYNEQFF. Here the CDR3 DNA reads TGCGCCAGCAGCCAAGTCCGTTCCGAAAGAGGGTACAATGAGCAGTTCTTC.